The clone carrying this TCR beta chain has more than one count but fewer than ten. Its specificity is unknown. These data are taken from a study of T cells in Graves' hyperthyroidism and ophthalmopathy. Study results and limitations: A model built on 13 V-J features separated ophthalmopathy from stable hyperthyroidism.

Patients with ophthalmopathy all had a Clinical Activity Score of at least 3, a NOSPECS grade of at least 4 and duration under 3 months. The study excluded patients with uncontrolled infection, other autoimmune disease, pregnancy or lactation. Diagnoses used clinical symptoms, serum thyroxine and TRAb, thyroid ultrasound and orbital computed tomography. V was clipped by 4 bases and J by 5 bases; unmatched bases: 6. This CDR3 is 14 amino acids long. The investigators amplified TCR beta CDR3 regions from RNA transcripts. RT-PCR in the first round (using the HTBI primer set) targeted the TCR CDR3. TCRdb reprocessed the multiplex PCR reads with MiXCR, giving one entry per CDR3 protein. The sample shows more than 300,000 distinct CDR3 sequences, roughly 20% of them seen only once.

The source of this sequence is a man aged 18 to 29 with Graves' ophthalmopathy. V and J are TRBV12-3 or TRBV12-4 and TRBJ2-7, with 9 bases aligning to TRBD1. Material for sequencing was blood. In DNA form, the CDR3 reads TGTGCCAGCAGTTATCCGGGACAGGGACACGAGCAGTACTTC. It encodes CASSYPGQGHEQYF.